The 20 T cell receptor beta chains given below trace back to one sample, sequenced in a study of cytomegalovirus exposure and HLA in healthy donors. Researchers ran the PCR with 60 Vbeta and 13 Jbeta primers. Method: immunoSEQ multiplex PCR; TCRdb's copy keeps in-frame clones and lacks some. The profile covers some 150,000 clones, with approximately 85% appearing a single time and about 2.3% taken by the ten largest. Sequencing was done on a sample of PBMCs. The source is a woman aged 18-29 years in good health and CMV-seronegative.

In nucleotides, the CDR3 is TGCGCCAGCAGCTTGGAACGGGGTGGGGCAGATACGCAGTATTTT. The encoded protein is CASSLERGGADTQYF. V usage is TRBV5-1 and J usage is TRBJ2-3, with D possibly matching TRBD2 (5 bases). This CDR3 is 15 amino acids long. Trimming cost V 0 bases and J 4 bases, with 12 bases left between them. Germline CDR1 and CDR2: SGHRS and YFSETQ.

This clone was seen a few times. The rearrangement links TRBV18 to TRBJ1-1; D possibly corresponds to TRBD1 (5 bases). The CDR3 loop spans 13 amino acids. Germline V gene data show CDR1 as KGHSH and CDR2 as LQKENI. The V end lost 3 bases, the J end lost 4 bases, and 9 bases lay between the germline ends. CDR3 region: CASSPKTATEAFF. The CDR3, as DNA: TGTGCCAGCTCACCGAAGACAGCCACTGAAGCTTTCTTT. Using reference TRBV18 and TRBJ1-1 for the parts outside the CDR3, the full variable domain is NAGVMQNPRHLVRRRGQEARLRCSPMKGHSHVYWYRQLPEEGLKFMVYLQKENIIDESGMPKERFSAEFPKEGPSILRIQQVVRGDSAAYFCASSPKTATEAFFGQGTRLTVV.

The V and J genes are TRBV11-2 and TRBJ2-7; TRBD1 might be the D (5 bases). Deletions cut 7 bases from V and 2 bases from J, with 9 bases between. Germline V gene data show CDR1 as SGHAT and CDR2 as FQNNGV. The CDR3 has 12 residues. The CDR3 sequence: CASKGNTYEQYF. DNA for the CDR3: TGTGCCAGCAAGGGGAACACCTACGAGCAGTACTTC.

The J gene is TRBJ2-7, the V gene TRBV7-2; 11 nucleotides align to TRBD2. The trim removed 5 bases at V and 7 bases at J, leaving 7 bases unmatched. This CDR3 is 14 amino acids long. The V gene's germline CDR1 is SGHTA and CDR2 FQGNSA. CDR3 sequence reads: CASSGVAGGREQYF. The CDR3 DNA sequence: TGTGCCAGCAGCGGGGTAGCGGGGGGGCGGGAGCAGTACTTC.

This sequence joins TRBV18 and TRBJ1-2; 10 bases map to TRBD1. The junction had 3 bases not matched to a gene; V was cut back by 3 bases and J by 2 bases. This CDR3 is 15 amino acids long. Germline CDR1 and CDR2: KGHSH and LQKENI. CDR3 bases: TGTGCCAGCTCACCCGGGACAGGGGTGAACTATGGCTACACCTTC. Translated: CASSPGTGVNYGYTF. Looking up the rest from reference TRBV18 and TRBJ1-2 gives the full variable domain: NAGVMQNPRHLVRRRGQEARLRCSPMKGHSHVYWYRQLPEEGLKFMVYLQKENIIDESGMPKERFSAEFPKEGPSILRIQQVVRGDSAAYFCASSPGTGVNYGYTFGSGTRLTVV.

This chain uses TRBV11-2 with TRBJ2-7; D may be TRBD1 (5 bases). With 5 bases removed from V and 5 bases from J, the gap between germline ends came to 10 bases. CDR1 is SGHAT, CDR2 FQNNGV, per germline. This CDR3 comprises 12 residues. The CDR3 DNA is TGTGCCAGCAGCCTGGACAAGGACGAGCAGTACTTC. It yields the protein CASSLDKDEQYF.

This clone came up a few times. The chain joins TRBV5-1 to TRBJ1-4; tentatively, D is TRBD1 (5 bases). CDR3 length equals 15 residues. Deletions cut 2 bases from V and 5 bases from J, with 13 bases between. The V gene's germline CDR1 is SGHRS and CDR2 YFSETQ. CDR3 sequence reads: CASSFHQGSNEKLFF. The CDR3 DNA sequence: TGCGCCAGCAGCTTTCATCAGGGCAGCAATGAAAAACTGTTTTTT.

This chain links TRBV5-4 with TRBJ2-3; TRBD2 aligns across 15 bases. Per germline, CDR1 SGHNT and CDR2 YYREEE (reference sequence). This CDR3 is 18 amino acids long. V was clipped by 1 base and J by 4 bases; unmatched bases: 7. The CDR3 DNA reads TGTGCCAGCAGCTTGCCTGGACTAGCGGGAGGGGTCGCAGATACGCAGTATTTT. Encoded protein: CASSLPGLAGGVADTQYF. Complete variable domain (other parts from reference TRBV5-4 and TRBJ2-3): ETGVTQSPTHLIKTRGQQVTLRCSSQSGHNTVSWYQQALGQGPQFIFQYYREEENGRGNFPPRFSGLQFPNYSSELNVNALELDDSALYLCASSLPGLAGGVADTQYFGPGTRLTVL.

The CDR3 loop is CAIRNPGSQTNYEQYF. DNA for the CDR3: TGTGCCATCCGAAACCCGGGATCACAAACCAACTACGAGCAGTACTTC. This chain joins TRBV2 and TRBJ2-7; D perhaps matches TRBD2 (5 bases). Deletions cut 10 bases from V and 3 bases from J, with 25 bases between. Germline CDR1 and CDR2: SNHLY and FYNNEI. The CDR3 is 16 amino acids.

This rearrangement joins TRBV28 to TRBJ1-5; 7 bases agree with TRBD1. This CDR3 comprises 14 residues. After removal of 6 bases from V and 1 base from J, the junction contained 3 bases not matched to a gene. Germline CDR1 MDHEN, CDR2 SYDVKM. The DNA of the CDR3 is TGTGCCAGCAGCCCAGGGGGAAGCAATCAGCCCCAGCATTTT. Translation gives CASSPGGSNQPQHF.

The CDR3 here is CASSQTDRVNQPQHF. The CDR3 DNA reads TGCGCCAGCAGCCAAACGGACAGGGTGAATCAGCCCCAGCATTTT. The chain recombines TRBV4-1 with TRBJ1-5, with 8 nucleotides matching TRBD1. V lost 2 bases and J lost 4; bases outside the gene matches: 4. Germline V CDR1 and CDR2: MGHRA, YSYEKL. The CDR3 has 15 amino acids.

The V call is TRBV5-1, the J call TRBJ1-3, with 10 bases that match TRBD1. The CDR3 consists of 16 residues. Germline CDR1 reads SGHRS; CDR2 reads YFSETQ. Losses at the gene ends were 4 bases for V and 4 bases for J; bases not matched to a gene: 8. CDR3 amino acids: CASSRGTGAEGNTIYF. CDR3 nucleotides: TGCGCCAGCAGCAGAGGGACAGGGGCGGAAGGAAACACCATATATTTT.

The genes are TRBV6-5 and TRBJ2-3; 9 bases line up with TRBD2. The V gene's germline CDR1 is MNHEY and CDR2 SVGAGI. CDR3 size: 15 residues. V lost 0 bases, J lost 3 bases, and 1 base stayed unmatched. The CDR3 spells CASSYSLAGTDTQYF. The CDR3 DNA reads TGTGCCAGCAGTTACTCGCTAGCGGGGACAGATACGCAGTATTTT.

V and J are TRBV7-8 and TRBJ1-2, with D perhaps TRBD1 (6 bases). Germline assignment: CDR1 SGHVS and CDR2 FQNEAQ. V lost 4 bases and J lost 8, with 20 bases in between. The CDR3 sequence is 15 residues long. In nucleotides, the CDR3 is TGTGCCAGCAGCTCGTCATTTTCGGACAGTGGAGGCTACACCTTC. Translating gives CASSSSFSDSGGYTF.

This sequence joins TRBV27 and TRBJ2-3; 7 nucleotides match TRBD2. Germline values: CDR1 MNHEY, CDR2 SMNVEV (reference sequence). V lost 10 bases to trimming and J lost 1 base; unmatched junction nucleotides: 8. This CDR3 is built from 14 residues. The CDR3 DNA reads TGTGCCACTTTGAGGAGCGGGGGCACAGATACGCAGTATTTT. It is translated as CATLRSGGTDTQYF.

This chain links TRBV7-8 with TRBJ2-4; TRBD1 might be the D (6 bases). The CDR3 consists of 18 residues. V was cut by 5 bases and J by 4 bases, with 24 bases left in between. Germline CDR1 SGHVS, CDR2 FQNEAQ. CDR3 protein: CASSPSGTLDPRKNIQYF. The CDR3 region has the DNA TGTGCCAGCAGCCCATCCGGGACACTAGACCCCAGAAAAAACATTCAGTACTTC.

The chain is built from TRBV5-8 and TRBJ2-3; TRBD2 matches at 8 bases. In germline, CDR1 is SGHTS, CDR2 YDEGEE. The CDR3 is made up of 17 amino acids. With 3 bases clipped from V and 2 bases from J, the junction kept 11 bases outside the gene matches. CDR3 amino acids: CASSSYSGATPTDTQYF. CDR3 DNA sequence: TGTGCCAGCAGCTCCTATAGCGGGGCCACCCCCACAGATACGCAGTATTTT. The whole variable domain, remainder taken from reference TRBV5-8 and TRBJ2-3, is EAGVTQSPTHLIKTRGQQATLRCSPISGHTSVYWYQQALGLGLQFLLWYDEGEERNRGNFPPRFSGRQFPNYSSELNVNALELEDSALYLCASSSYSGATPTDTQYFGPGTRLTVL.

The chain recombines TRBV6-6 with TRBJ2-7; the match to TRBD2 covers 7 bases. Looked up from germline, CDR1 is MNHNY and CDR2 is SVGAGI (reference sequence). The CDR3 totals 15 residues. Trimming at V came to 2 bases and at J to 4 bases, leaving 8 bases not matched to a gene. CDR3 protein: CASSYMGGGRYEQYF. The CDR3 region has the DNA TGTGCCAGCAGTTACATGGGGGGGGGAAGGTACGAGCAGTACTTC.

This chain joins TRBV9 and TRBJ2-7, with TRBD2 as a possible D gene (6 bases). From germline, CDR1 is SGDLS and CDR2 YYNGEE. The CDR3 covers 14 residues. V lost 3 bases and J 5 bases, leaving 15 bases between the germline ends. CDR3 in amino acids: CASSAWGVGDEQYF. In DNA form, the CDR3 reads TGTGCCAGCAGCGCGTGGGGGGTAGGGGACGAGCAGTACTTC.

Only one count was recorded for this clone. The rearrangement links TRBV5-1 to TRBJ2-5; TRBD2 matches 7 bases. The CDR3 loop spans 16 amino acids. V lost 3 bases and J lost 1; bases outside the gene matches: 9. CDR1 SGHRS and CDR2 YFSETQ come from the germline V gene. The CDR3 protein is CASSWQVASGQETQYF. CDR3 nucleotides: TGCGCCAGCAGCTGGCAGGTGGCTAGCGGCCAAGAGACCCAGTACTTC.